This is a list of T cell receptor beta chains from one sample in a study of cytomegalovirus exposure and HLA in healthy donors. The repertoire was sequenced with immunoSEQ multiplex PCR; TCRdb's copy has only in-frame clones and lacks some. Here the sample spans about 160,000 clones, 60% to 85% being singletons. The sample comprised PBMCs. Receptors originate from a man aged 50-60 years in good health and CMV-seropositive. The CDR3 runs from the conserved cysteine through the conserved F or W. The D gene is left open where the match is weak. Expanded clones are given a class, and other clones once, few, many or no size at all.

v_call: TRBV28; clone_size: .; d_call: TRBD2; j_call: TRBJ2-7; cdr3_nt: TGTGCCAGCAGTTTAAAGTGGGACTACCGTTCTCCCTACGAGCAGTACTTC; cdr3_aa: CASSLKWDYRSPYEQYF
v_call: TRBV15; clone_size: few; d_call: .; j_call: TRBJ1-6; cdr3_nt: TGTGCCACCAGCAGAGATGGCCAGGGCTCGGATTCACCCCTCCACTTT; cdr3_aa: CATSRDGQGSDSPLHF
v_call: TRBV7-3; clone_size: .; d_call: TRBD1; j_call: TRBJ1-2; cdr3_nt: TGTGCCAGCAGCATGGGACAGGAGCGGGGTTATGGCTACACCTTC; cdr3_aa: CASSMGQERGYGYTF
v_call: TRBV5-6; clone_size: .; d_call: TRBD1; j_call: TRBJ2-7; cdr3_nt: TGTGCCAGCAGCTGGGGACAGGGCGGCTACGAGCAGTACTTC; cdr3_aa: CASSWGQGGYEQYF
v_call: TRBV15; clone_size: .; d_call: .; j_call: TRBJ1-1; cdr3_nt: TGTGCCACCAGCAGAGTAGCGGGGGACAAGGACACTGAAGCTTTCTTT; cdr3_aa: CATSRVAGDKDTEAFF
v_call: TRBV15; clone_size: .; d_call: .; j_call: TRBJ1-3; cdr3_nt: TGTGCCTCTGGCGGAGCAAGCAGAAACACCATATATTTT; cdr3_aa: CASGGASRNTIYF
v_call: TRBV4-3; clone_size: .; d_call: .; j_call: TRBJ2-1; cdr3_nt: TGCGCCAGCAGCCAAGAGCTGAGTATCTATGAGCAGTTCTTC; cdr3_aa: CASSQELSIYEQFF
v_call: TRBV6-1; clone_size: .; d_call: TRBD1; j_call: TRBJ2-7; cdr3_nt: TGTGCCAGCAAAGGACAGGGAGTCTCCTACGAGCAGTACTTC; cdr3_aa: CASKGQGVSYEQYF
v_call: TRBV14; clone_size: .; d_call: TRBD2; j_call: TRBJ2-1; cdr3_nt: TGTGCCAGCAGCCAAGTGACCCCGGGACTAGCCAAAAGAATCTACAATGAGCAGTTCTTC; cdr3_aa: CASSQVTPGLAKRIYNEQFF
v_call: TRBV6-1; clone_size: .; d_call: .; j_call: TRBJ2-2; cdr3_nt: TGTGCCAGCAGTGAAGGCAGAAGGAACACCGGGGAGCTGTTTTTT; cdr3_aa: CASSEGRRNTGELFF
v_call: TRBV29-1; clone_size: .; d_call: TRBD1; j_call: TRBJ2-1; cdr3_nt: TGCAGCGTTGAGGGGGACAGGGAGGATGAGCAGTTCTTC; cdr3_aa: CSVEGDREDEQFF
v_call: TRBV9; clone_size: .; d_call: .; j_call: TRBJ1-1; cdr3_nt: TGTGCCAGCAGCGTAGCGGGAACGGCTGAAGCTTTCTTT; cdr3_aa: CASSVAGTAEAFF
v_call: TRBV5-1; clone_size: .; d_call: .; j_call: TRBJ2-7; cdr3_nt: TGCGCCAGCAGCCCCCGGGAGGGACAGGGTAACGAGCAGTACTTC; cdr3_aa: CASSPREGQGNEQYF
v_call: TRBV5-6; clone_size: .; d_call: TRBD1; j_call: TRBJ2-7; cdr3_nt: TGTGCCAGCAGCTCACAGGGGGCCTACGAGCAGTACTTC; cdr3_aa: CASSSQGAYEQYF
v_call: TRBV4-2; clone_size: .; d_call: TRBD2; j_call: TRBJ2-5; cdr3_nt: TGTGCCAGCAGCCCCCGGAGTATAGCGGGGGGGCCAGAGACCCAGTACTTC; cdr3_aa: CASSPRSIAGGPETQYF
v_call: TRBV14; clone_size: once; d_call: TRBD1; j_call: TRBJ1-2; cdr3_nt: TGTGCCAGCAGCCAAGATCCAAGAGACAGGGGCCCGGGAGGCTATGGCTACACCTTC; cdr3_aa: CASSQDPRDRGPGGYGYTF
v_call: TRBV5-1; clone_size: .; d_call: .; j_call: TRBJ1-1; cdr3_nt: TGCGCCAGCAGCTCTGGGGCTGCTGAAGCTTTCTTT; cdr3_aa: CASSSGAAEAFF
v_call: TRBV29-1; clone_size: once; d_call: TRBD1; j_call: TRBJ1-2; cdr3_nt: TGCAGCGTTGAGCGGGTAGGGGGCGATGCGGGCTACACCTTC; cdr3_aa: CSVERVGGDAGYTF
v_call: TRBV9; clone_size: .; d_call: .; j_call: TRBJ1-1; cdr3_nt: TGTGCCAGCAGCGGAACAGAGATTCGAAATGAAGCTTTCTTT; cdr3_aa: CASSGTEIRNEAFF
v_call: TRBV19; clone_size: few; d_call: .; j_call: TRBJ2-7; cdr3_nt: TGTGCCAGTAGGCCCGGGGGTCTCACCTACGAGCAGTACTTC; cdr3_aa: CASRPGGLTYEQYF
v_call: TRBV6-5; clone_size: .; d_call: .; j_call: TRBJ2-4; cdr3_nt: TGTGCCAGCAGTAGGTCTTGGAGGGACATTCAGTACTTC; cdr3_aa: CASSRSWRDIQYF
v_call: TRBV18; clone_size: few; d_call: .; j_call: TRBJ1-2; cdr3_nt: TGTGCCAGCTCACCACGGACAGAGGATGTTTATGGCTACACCTTC; cdr3_aa: CASSPRTEDVYGYTF
v_call: TRBV7-8; clone_size: .; d_call: .; j_call: TRBJ2-5; cdr3_nt: TGTGCCAGCAGCATACAGAAACAAGAGACCCAGTACTTC; cdr3_aa: CASSIQKQETQYF
v_call: TRBV7-7; clone_size: few; d_call: TRBD2; j_call: TRBJ2-3; cdr3_nt: TGTGCTAGCAGCCCTAGCGGGGGGGGGCCCTCCACAGATACGCAGTATTTT; cdr3_aa: CASSPSGGGPSTDTQYF
v_call: TRBV11-2; clone_size: .; d_call: .; j_call: TRBJ2-1; cdr3_nt: TGTGCCAGCAGCTTACTAGATTATGAGCAGTTCTTC; cdr3_aa: CASSLLDYEQFF
v_call: TRBV5-1; clone_size: .; d_call: .; j_call: TRBJ2-2; cdr3_nt: TGCGCCAGCAGCTTGGGACAGAACACCGGGGAGCTGTTTTTT; cdr3_aa: CASSLGQNTGELFF
v_call: TRBV11-2; clone_size: .; d_call: .; j_call: TRBJ2-2; cdr3_nt: TGTGCCAGCAGCTTGAAGTTCGGGACCGGGGAGCTGTTTTTT; cdr3_aa: CASSLKFGTGELFF
v_call: TRBV28; clone_size: .; d_call: TRBD1; j_call: TRBJ1-6; cdr3_nt: TGTGCCACCCGACAGGGTACCTCTAGGTCCTATAATTCACCCCTCCACTTT; cdr3_aa: CATRQGTSRSYNSPLHF
v_call: TRBV11-2; clone_size: .; d_call: .; j_call: TRBJ2-5; cdr3_nt: TGTGCCAGCAGCTTAAACTTAATCGGAGGACAGCTACAAGAGACCCAGTACTTC; cdr3_aa: CASSLNLIGGQLQETQYF
v_call: TRBV19; clone_size: .; d_call: TRBD2; j_call: TRBJ2-7; cdr3_nt: TGTGCCAGTAGTTCCCAGCGGGGGAGTTACGAGCAGTACTTC; cdr3_aa: CASSSQRGSYEQYF
v_call: TRBV9; clone_size: .; d_call: .; j_call: TRBJ2-7; cdr3_nt: TGTGCCAGCAGCGTAGAGGGCAGGGACTACGAGCAGTACTTC; cdr3_aa: CASSVEGRDYEQYF
v_call: TRBV18; clone_size: .; d_call: .; j_call: TRBJ1-6; cdr3_nt: TGTGCCAGCTCACGGCTAAATCTAGATTCACCCCTCCACTTT; cdr3_aa: CASSRLNLDSPLHF
v_call: TRBV7-2; clone_size: .; d_call: .; j_call: TRBJ2-7; cdr3_nt: TGTGCCAGCAGCCCTCGAGGCGGATCCTACGAGCAGTACTTC; cdr3_aa: CASSPRGGSYEQYF
v_call: TRBV11-2; clone_size: .; d_call: TRBD2; j_call: TRBJ2-3; cdr3_nt: TGTGCCAGCAGCTTATCCTTAGCGGGGGGGCCTTCTACGCAGTATTTT; cdr3_aa: CASSLSLAGGPSTQYF
v_call: TRBV5-1; clone_size: .; d_call: TRBD1; j_call: TRBJ2-5; cdr3_nt: TGCGCCAGCACCATTCCAACAGGGGTCCAAGAGACCCAGTACTTC; cdr3_aa: CASTIPTGVQETQYF
v_call: TRBV4-3; clone_size: .; d_call: .; j_call: TRBJ1-2; cdr3_nt: TGCGCCAGCAGCCTGGAATCGGACAGTAGCTATGGCTACACCTTC; cdr3_aa: CASSLESDSSYGYTF
v_call: TRBV30; clone_size: .; d_call: TRBD1; j_call: TRBJ2-6; cdr3_nt: TGTGCCTGGGGAGCCGGGACAGGGTCCGTGTGGCGCTCTGGGGCCAACGTCCTGACTTTC; cdr3_aa: CAWGAGTGSVWRSGANVLTF
v_call: TRBV2; clone_size: .; d_call: TRBD2; j_call: TRBJ2-3; cdr3_nt: TGTGCCAGCAGAGCTCTAGCGGGGGGCGTCACAGATACGCAGTATTTT; cdr3_aa: CASRALAGGVTDTQYF
v_call: TRBV15; clone_size: .; d_call: TRBD1; j_call: TRBJ2-6; cdr3_nt: TGTGCCACCGAACGGGACAGTATCTCTGGGGCCAACGTCCTGACTTTC; cdr3_aa: CATERDSISGANVLTF
v_call: TRBV7-9; clone_size: .; d_call: TRBD1; j_call: TRBJ1-2; cdr3_nt: TGTGCCAGCAGTCCCGGGGACAGGGGTTGCACCTTC; cdr3_aa: CASSPGDRGCTF
v_call: TRBV11-2; clone_size: .; d_call: .; j_call: TRBJ2-7; cdr3_nt: TGTGCCAGCAGCAGGACAGCCCACGAGCAGTACTTC; cdr3_aa: CASSRTAHEQYF
v_call: TRBV7-9; clone_size: .; d_call: .; j_call: TRBJ1-3; cdr3_nt: TGTGCCAGCAGCTTAAATAGTCCCTCTGGAAACACCATATATTTT; cdr3_aa: CASSLNSPSGNTIYF
v_call: TRBV6-1; clone_size: .; d_call: .; j_call: TRBJ1-4; cdr3_nt: TGTGCCAGCAGTGAATTCCCCCGCGGAGCAACTAATGAAAAACTGTTTTTT; cdr3_aa: CASSEFPRGATNEKLFF